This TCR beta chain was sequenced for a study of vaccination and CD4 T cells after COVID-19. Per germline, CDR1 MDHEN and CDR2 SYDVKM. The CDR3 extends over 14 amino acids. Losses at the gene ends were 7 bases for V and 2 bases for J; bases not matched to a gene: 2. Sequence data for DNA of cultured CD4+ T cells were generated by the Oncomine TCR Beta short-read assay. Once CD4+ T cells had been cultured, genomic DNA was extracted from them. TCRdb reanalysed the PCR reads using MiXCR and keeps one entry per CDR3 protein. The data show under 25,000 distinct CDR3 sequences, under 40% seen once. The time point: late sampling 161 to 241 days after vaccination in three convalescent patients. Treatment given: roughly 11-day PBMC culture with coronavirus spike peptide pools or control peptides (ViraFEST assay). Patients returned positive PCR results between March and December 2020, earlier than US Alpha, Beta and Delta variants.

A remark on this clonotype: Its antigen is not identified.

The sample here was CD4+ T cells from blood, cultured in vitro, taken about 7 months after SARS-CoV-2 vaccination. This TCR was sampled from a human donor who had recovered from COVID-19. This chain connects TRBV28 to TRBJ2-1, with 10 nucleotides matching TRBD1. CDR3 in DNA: TGTGCCAGCATTGACAGGGGGCCCTACAATGAGCAGTTCTTC. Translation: CASIDRGPYNEQFF. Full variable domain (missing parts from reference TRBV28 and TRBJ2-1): DVKVTQSSRYLVKRTGEKVFLECVQDMDHENMFWYRQDPGLGLRLIYFSYDVKMKEKGDIPEGYSVSREKKERFSLILESASTNQTSMYLCASIDRGPYNEQFFGPGTRLTVL.